The clone carrying this TCR beta chain occurred a few times. Its antigen remains unknown. Using its own MiXCR run on the 5' RACE reads, TCRdb lists one record per CDR3 protein. Of around 360,000 distinct CDR3 sequences in the sample, 11% were seen once. This sample stems from a study of T cells after yellow fever vaccination. Whole-study results and caveats: After the booster, approximately 95% of CD4 and 75% to 90% of CD8 primary-response clones were re-detected.

The CDR3 has 15 amino acids. V was pared by 5 bases and J by 2 bases, with 16 bases between. CDR1 is LGHDT, CDR2 YNNKEL, per germline (reference sequence). This receptor was taken from a man aged 18 to 29 who received the YFV17D yellow fever vaccine. The sample consisted of PBMCs, taken on the day of the first yellow fever vaccination. The chain uses TRBV3-1 and TRBJ2-7; either TRBD1 or TRBD2 may supply D (5 bases each). In nucleotides, the CDR3 is TGTGCCAGCAGCGCGACGCCTGGGACGGCCTACGAGCAGTACTTC. As protein: CASSATPGTAYEQYF.